This T cell receptor (beta chain) derives from a study of OX40 agonist ivuxolimab in advanced cancers. The overall study: Dose-escalation patients were diagnosed with hepatocellular carcinoma, melanoma, renal cell cancer or head and neck cancer.

Study outcomes and limitations: Among T cells, CD8+ cells averaged more expanded clones than CD4+ cells. With doses of 0.1-3.0 mg/kg, partial responders showed among the lowest clonal expansion. At 0.1 to 3.0 mg/kg and by week 6, clonal expansion occurred in CD4+ and CD8+ blood T cells.

This clone appeared a few times. Its antigen is still unknown. Clones were read by immunoSEQ multiplex PCR, and TCRdb kept only the in-frame ones, dropping some. Here the sample spans 65,000 to 95,000 clones, around 92% being singletons. This specimen consisted of CD4+ or CD8+ T cells sorted from blood, obtained in a trial of the OX40 agonist ivuxolimab. The sequence derives from an adult with an advanced solid tumor such as melanoma, head and neck, liver or kidney cancer.

The CDR3 is CSVFEREGAGNTEAFF. The CDR3 DNA reads as TGCAGCGTTTTCGAACGAGAGGGGGCAGGAAACACTGAAGCTTTCTTT. The rearrangement uses TRBV29-1 and TRBJ1-1; 7 nucleotides line up with TRBD1. This CDR3 is 16 amino acids long. Looked up from germline, CDR1 is SQVTM and CDR2 is ANQGSEA. V was clipped by 5 bases and J by 2 bases; unmatched bases: 14.